These 8 T cell receptor beta chains share one sample of origin, sequenced in a study of cytomegalovirus exposure and HLA in healthy donors. This table comes from immunoSEQ multiplex PCR, and its TCRdb copy is limited to in-frame clones, with some not included. This table has over 110,000 clones, around 87% appearing once. Sequencing was carried out using PBMCs. All receptors derive from a man aged 18 to 30 in good health and CMV-seropositive.

The V call is TRBV6-5, the J call TRBJ1-2, with a tentative D call TRBD1 (5 bases). The germline V gene encodes CDR1 MNHEY and CDR2 SVGAGI. The V gene lost 2 bases and the J gene lost 8 bases, with 12 bases spanning the gap. This CDR3 comprises 13 residues. CDR3: CASSYAQGVGYTF. CDR3 in DNA: TGTGCCAGCAGTTACGCCCAGGGTGTCGGCTACACCTTC.

The CDR3 DNA sequence: TGTGCCAGCAGTGAAGCGACTTACGAGCAGTACTTC. As protein: CASSEATYEQYF. The chain recombines TRBV2 with TRBJ2-7, with unresolved D. This CDR3 comprises 12 residues. With 0 bases removed from V and 4 bases from J, the gap between germline ends came to 4 bases. Germline V gene data show CDR1 as SNHLY and CDR2 as FYNNEI.

The rearrangement links TRBV18 to TRBJ2-7, with 9 bases identical to TRBD1. This CDR3 has 15 residues. The germline V gene encodes CDR1 KGHSH and CDR2 LQKENI. Trimming at V came to 6 bases and at J to 4 bases, leaving 10 bases not matched to a gene. The CDR3 spells CASSLTGGKGYEQYF. CDR3 DNA sequence: TGTGCCAGCTCCCTTACAGGGGGCAAGGGATACGAGCAGTACTTC.

The V call is TRBV4-2, the J call TRBJ2-1, with a weak D call TRBD2 (7 bases). This CDR3 spans 17 amino acids. Trimming cost V 5 bases and J 10 bases, with 27 bases left between them. CDR1 is LGHNA and CDR2 is YNFKEQ in the germline V gene. This CDR3 is CASSGQLTSARGEEQFF. Written as DNA, the CDR3 is TGTGCCAGCAGCGGCCAACTAACTAGCGCGAGGGGGGAGGAGCAGTTCTTC.

The genes are TRBV19 and TRBJ1-1, with a weak D call TRBD1 (6 bases). This CDR3 is 13 amino acids long. The V gene lost 5 bases and the J gene lost 5 bases, with 12 bases spanning the gap. Germline V gene lookup returns CDR1 LNHDA and CDR2 SQIVND (reference sequence). Here the CDR3 DNA reads TGTGCCAGTAGTCCAACAGGGTTTACTGAAGCTTTCTTT. The encoded protein is CASSPTGFTEAFF.

The gene calls are TRBV27 and TRBJ2-1, with 7 positions matching TRBD2. This CDR3 spans 17 amino acids. Trimming cost V 1 base and J 7 bases; bases outside gene matches: 13. Germline CDR1 and CDR2: MNHEY and SMNVEV (reference sequence). This chain's CDR3 is CASSLFSGAGESNEQFF. The CDR3 DNA reads TGTGCCAGCAGTTTATTCAGTGGGGCGGGAGAGTCGAATGAGCAGTTCTTC.

The genes are TRBV18 and TRBJ2-7, with D possibly TRBD1 on 5 matching bases. V gave up 5 bases and J gave up 4 bases, with 12 bases separating them. The CDR3 totals 13 residues. In germline, CDR1 is KGHSH, CDR2 LQKENI. In DNA form, the CDR3 reads TGTGCCAGCTCAGGGGCCTCTCTATACGAGCAGTACTTC. The encoded protein is CASSGASLYEQYF.

The chain is built from TRBV30 and TRBJ1-5; D call uncertain. The CDR3 spans 15 residues. V gave up 0 bases and J gave up 6 bases, with 15 bases separating them. Germline values: CDR1 GTSNPN, CDR2 SVGIG (reference sequence). CDR3 in amino acids: CAWSVEREKSQPQHF. CDR3 coding DNA: TGTGCCTGGAGTGTAGAACGAGAAAAAAGTCAGCCCCAGCATTTT.